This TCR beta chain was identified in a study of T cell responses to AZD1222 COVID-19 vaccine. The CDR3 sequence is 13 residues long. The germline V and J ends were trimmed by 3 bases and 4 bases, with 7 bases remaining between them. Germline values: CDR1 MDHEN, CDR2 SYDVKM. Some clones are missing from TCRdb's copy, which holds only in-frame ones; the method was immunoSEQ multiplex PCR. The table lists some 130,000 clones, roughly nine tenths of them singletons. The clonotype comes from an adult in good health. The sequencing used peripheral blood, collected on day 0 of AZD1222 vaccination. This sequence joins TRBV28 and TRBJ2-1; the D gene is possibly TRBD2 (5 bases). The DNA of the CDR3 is TGTGCCAGCAGTTTGGAGGTATACAATGAGCAGTTCTTC. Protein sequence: CASSLEVYNEQFF.